This T cell receptor beta chain is from a study of blood T cell repertoires in COVID-19. Study information: COVID-19 samples collected from the United States, Italy and Spain covered acute and convalescent phases.

Sequenced by immunoSEQ multiplex PCR; TCRdb stores in-frame clones only, minus some. The sample holds 250,000 or so clones, roughly 85% seen once. This study enrolled people aged roughly 18 to 89 from about 26 US geographic areas. Cohort 3 recovery required two negative PCRs, clearance, or symptom resolution. V was pared by 3 bases and J by 6 bases, with 15 bases between. The CDR3 totals 15 residues. Germline V CDR1 and CDR2: MDHEN, SYDVKM. The chain recombines TRBV28 with TRBJ2-4, with D perhaps TRBD1 (6 bases). This receptor was identified in a man aged 25-45 years who had recovered from COVID-19. Sequenced material: PBMCs or T cells enriched from blood (not recorded which). The CDR3 nucleotides are TGTGCCAGCAGTTTCCGGACAGTCCGTGGAAACATTCAGTACTTC. It codes for CASSFRTVRGNIQYF.